The clone carrying this T cell receptor (beta chain) was found once. Unsorted bulk tissue (roughly 17-34 mg) underwent RNA and DNA co-extraction. Each participant had primary liver carcinoma, and surgical resection was the treatment. This sample is drawn from a study of tumor-infiltrating lymphocytes in primary liver carcinoma. Overall study: Donors had hepatocellular carcinoma or combined HCC and intrahepatic cholangiocarcinoma.

Synthesis of TCR beta cDNA was carried out from about 500 ng total RNA with a constant-region primer. Nested multiplex PCR, run for three rounds with slightly modified ARM-PCR, yielded TCR beta libraries. TCRdb reprocessed the multiplex PCR reads via MiXCR and lists one record per CDR3 protein. Found here are tens of thousands of distinct CDR3 sequences, approximately 82% of them singletons; the top ten hold more than 30%. Sample: tumor-adjacent normal liver tissue. This clonotype was sampled from a man between 35 and 55 years old with primary liver carcinoma and hepatitis B virus infection.

The CDR3 reads CASSPRVADSYKEQFF. The CDR3 nucleotides read TGTGCCAGCAGCCCCCGTGTGGCGGACTCCTACAAAGAACAGTTCTTC. The V call is TRBV11-1, the J call TRBJ2-1; a possible D gene is TRBD2 (5 bases). V lost 5 bases to trimming and J lost 13 bases, with 27 bases between them. The CDR3 is 16 amino acids. Per germline, CDR1 SGHAT and CDR2 FQDESV (reference sequence).